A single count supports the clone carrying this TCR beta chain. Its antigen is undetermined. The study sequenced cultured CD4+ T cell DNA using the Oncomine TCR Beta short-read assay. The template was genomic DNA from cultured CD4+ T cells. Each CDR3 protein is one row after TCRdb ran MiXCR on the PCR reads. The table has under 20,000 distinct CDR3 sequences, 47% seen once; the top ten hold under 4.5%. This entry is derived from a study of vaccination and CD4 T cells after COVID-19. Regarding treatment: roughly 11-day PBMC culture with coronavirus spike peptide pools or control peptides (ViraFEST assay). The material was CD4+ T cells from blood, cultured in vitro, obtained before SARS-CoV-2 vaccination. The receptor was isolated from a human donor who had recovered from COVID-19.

CDR3: CASSAGNTEAFF. The CDR3 nucleotides are TGTGCCAGCAGCGCAGGAAACACTGAAGCTTTCTTT. The V gene is TRBV5-6, the J gene TRBJ1-1, with no clear D. The CDR3 has 12 amino acids. V was pared by 4 bases and J by 2 bases, with 6 bases between. Per germline, CDR1 SGHDT and CDR2 YYEEEE.